This T cell receptor (beta chain) comes out of a study of cytomegalovirus exposure and HLA in healthy donors. Study-wide points: Some public TCRs appeared in many individuals, while most sequences were rare.

Notes on this clone: Its antigen is not identified.

Both 60 Vbeta primers and 13 Jbeta primers went into the PCR. Only in-frame clones appear in the TCRdb table, and some are missing; sequencing was by immunoSEQ multiplex PCR. In the table there are more than 200,000 clones, 60% to 80% of which are singletons. With 1 base clipped from V and 6 bases from J, the junction kept 6 bases outside the gene matches. The germline V gene encodes CDR1 MDHEN and CDR2 SYDVKM. This CDR3 comprises 15 residues. The specimen was PBMCs. The V gene is TRBV28, the J gene TRBJ2-4; TRBD2 matches 7 bases. This clonotype was sampled from a male donor in good health and CMV-seronegative. CDR3 bases: TGTGCCAGCAGTTTATTGATAGGGGAGGGAAACATTCAGTACTTC. It yields the protein CASSLLIGEGNIQYF.